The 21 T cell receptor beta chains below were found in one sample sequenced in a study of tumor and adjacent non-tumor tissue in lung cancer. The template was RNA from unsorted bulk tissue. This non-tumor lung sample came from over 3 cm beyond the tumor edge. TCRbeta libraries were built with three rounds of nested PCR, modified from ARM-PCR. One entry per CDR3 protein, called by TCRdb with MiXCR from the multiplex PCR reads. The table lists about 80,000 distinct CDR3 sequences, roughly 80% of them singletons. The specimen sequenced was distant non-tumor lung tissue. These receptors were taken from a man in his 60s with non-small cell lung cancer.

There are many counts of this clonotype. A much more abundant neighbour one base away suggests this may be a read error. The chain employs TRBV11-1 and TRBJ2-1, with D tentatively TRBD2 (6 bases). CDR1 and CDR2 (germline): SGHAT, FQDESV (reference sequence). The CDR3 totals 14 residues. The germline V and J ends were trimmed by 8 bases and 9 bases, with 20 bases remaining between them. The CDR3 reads CASGVYGAGGEQFF. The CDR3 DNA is TGTGCCAGCGGCGTTTACGGGGCCGGGGGTGAGCAGTTCTTC.

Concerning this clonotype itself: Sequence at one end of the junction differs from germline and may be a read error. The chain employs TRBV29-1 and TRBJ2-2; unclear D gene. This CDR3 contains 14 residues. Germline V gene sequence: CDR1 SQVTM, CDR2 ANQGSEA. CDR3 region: CSVDGQRNTGELFF. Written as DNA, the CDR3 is TGCAGTGTTGACGGCCAGAGAAACACCGGGGAGCTGTTTTTT.

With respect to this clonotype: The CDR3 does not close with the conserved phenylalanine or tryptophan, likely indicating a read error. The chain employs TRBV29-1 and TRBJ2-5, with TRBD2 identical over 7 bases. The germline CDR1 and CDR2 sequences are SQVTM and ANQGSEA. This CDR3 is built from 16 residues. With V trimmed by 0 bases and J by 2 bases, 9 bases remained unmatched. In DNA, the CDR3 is TGCAGCGTTGAAGAACCCCAGGATAGCGGGCAAGAGACCCAGTACGTC. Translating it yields CSVEEPQDSGQETQYV.

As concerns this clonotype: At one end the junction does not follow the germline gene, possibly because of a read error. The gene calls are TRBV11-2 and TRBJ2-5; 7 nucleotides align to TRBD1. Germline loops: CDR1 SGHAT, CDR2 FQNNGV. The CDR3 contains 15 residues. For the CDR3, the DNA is TGTGCCAGCAGCTTGGACCAGACCGGACAGGAGTCCCAGAACTTC. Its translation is CASSLDQTGQESQNF.

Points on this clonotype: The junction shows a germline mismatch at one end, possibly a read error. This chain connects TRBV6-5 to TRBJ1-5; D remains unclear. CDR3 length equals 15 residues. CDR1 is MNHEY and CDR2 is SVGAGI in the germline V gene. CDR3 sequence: CASSYLQRRNQPHHF. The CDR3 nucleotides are TGTGCCAGCAGTTACCTACAGCGAAGAAATCAGCCCCATCATTTT.

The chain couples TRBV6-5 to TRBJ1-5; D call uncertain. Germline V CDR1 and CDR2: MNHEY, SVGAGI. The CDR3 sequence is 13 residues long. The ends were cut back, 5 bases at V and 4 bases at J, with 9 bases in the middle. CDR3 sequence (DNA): TGTGCCAGCAGTATAGCGGCAAATCAGCCCCAGCATTTT. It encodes CASSIAANQPQHF.

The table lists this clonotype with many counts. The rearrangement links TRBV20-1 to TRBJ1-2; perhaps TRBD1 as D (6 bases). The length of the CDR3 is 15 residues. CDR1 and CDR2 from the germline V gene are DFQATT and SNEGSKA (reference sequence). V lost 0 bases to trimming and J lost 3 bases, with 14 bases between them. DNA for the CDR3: TGCAGTGCTAGAGAGGGGGCTAGGGCCTACTATGGCTACACCTTC. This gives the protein CSAREGARAYYGYTF.

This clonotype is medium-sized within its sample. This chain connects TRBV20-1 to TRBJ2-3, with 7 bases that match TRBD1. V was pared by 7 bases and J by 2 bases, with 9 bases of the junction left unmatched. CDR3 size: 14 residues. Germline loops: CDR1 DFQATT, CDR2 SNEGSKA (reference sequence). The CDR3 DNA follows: TGCAGTGTTCCACGGGACAGATCCACAGATACGCAGTATTTT. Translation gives CSVPRDRSTDTQYF.

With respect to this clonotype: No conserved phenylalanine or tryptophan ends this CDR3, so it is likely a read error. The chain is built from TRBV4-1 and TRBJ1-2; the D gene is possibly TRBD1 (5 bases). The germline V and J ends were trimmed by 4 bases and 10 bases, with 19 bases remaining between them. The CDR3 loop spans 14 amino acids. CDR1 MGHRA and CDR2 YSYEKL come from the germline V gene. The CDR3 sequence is CASSPDNTSFDYTI. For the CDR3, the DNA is TGCGCCAGCAGCCCGGACAACACCTCTTTCGACTACACCATC.

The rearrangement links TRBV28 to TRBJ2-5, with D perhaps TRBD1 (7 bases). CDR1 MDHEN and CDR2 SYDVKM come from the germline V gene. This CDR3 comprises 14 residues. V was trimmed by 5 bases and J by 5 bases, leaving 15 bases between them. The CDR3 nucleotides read TGTGCCAGCAGTCCTAAGACAGGGAGGGAGACCCAGTACTTC. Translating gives CASSPKTGRETQYF.

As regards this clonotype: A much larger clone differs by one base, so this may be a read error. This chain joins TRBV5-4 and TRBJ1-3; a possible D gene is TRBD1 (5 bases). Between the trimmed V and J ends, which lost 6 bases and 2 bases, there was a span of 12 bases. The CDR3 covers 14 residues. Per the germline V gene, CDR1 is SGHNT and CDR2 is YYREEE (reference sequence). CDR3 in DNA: TGTGCCAGCATCCTTCAGGGCGCTGGAAACACCATATATTTT. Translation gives CASILQGAGNTIYF.

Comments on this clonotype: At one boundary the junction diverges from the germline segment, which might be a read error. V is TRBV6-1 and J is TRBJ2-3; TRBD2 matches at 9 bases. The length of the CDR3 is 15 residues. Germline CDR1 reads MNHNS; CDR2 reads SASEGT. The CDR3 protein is CASSEASGEADKQYF. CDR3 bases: TGTGCCAGTAGTGAAGCTAGCGGGGAGGCAGATAAGCAGTATTTT.

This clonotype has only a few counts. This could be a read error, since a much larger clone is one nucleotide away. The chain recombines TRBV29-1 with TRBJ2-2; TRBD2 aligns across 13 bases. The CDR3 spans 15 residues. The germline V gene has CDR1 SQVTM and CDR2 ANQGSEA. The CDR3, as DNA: TGCAGCGCCAAGACTAGCGGGGGGAACACCAGGGAGCTGTTTTTT. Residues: CSAKTSGGNTRELFF.

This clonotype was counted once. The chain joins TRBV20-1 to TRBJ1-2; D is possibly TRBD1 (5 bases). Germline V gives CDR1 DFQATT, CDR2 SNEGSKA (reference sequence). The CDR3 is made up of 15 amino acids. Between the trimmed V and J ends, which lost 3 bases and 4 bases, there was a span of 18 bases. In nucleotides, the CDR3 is TGCAGTGCTAGTGGCTCGACAGTCTCTATCTATGGCTACACCTTC. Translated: CSASGSTVSIYGYTF.

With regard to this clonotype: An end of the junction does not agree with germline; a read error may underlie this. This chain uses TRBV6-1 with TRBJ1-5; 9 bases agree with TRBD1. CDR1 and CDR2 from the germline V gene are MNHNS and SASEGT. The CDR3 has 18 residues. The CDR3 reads CSSSVDPGTGYSNQPQHF. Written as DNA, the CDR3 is TGCTCCAGCAGTGTCGATCCCGGGACAGGGTATAGCAATCAGCCCCAGCATTTT.

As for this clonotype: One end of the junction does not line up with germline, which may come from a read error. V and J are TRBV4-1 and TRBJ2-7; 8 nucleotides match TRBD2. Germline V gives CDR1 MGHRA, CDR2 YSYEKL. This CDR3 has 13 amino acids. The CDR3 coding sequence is TGCGCCAGCAACCAAGAACAACAGCGGGAGCAGTACTTT. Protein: CASNQEQQREQYF.

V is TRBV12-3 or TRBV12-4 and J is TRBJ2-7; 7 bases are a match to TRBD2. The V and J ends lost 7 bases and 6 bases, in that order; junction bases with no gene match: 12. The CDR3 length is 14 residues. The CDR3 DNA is TGTGCCAGCATCGCCGCGGGAGTCAAAACCGAGCAGTACTTC. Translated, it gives CASIAAGVKTEQYF.

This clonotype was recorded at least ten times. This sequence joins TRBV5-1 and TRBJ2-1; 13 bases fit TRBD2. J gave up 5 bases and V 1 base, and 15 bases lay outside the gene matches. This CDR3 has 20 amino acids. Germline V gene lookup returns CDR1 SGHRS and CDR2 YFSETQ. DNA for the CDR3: TGCGCCAGCAGCTTGAGAACTAGCGGGGGGGCTAGGGTCGCGGACAATGAGCAGTTCTTC. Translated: CASSLRTSGGARVADNEQFF.

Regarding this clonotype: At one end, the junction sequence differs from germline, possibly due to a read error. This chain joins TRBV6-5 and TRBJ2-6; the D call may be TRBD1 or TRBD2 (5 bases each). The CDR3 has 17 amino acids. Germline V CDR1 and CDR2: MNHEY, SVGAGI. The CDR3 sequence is CDSSLAGASSGANALTF. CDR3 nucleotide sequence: TGTGACAGCAGCCTAGCAGGAGCCAGCTCTGGGGCCAACGCCCTGACTTTC.

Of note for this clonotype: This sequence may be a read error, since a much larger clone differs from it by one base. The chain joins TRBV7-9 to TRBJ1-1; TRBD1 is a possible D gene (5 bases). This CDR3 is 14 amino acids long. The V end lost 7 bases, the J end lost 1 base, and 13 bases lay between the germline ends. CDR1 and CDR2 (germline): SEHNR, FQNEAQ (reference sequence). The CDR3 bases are TGTGCCAGCAACCCGGGGACCACGAACACTGAAGCTTTCTTT. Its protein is CASNPGTTNTEAFF. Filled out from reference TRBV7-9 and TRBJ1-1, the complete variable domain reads DTGVSQNPRHKITKRGQNVTFRCDPISEHNRLYWYRQTLGQGPEFLTYFQNEAQLEKSRLLSDRFSAERPKGSFSTLEIQRTEQGDSAMYLCASNPGTTNTEAFFGQGTRLTVV.

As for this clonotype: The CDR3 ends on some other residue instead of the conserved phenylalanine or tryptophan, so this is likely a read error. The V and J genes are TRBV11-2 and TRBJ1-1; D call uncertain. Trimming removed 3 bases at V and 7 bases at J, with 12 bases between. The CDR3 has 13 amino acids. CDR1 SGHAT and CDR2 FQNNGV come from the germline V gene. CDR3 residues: CASSLQGGHEAFY. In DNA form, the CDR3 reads TGTGCCAGCAGCTTGCAAGGAGGTCATGAAGCTTTCTAT.